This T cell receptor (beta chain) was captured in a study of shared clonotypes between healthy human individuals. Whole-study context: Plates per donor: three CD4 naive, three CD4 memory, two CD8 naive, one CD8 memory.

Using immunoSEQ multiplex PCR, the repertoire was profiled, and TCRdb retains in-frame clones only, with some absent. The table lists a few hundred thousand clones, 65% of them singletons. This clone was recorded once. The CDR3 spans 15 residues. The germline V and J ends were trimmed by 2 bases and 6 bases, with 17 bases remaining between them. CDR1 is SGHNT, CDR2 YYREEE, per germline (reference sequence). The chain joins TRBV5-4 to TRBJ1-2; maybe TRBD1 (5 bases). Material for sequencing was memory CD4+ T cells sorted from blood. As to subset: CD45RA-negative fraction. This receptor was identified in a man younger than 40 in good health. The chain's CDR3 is CASSLREVPGHGYTF. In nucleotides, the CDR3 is TGTGCCAGCAGCTTACGTGAGGTGCCGGGACATGGCTACACCTTC.